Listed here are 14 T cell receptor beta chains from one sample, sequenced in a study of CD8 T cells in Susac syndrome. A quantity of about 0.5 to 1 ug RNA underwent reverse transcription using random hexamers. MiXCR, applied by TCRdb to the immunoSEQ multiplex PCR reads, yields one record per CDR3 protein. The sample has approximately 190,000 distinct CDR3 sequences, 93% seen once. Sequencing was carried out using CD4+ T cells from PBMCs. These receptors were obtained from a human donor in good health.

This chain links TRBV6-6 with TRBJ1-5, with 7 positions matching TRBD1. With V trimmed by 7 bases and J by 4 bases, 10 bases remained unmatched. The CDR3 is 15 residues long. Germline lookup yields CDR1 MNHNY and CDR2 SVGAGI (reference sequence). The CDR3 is CASTADRVVNQPQHF. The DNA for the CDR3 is TGTGCCAGCACCGCCGACAGGGTCGTTAATCAGCCCCAGCATTTT.

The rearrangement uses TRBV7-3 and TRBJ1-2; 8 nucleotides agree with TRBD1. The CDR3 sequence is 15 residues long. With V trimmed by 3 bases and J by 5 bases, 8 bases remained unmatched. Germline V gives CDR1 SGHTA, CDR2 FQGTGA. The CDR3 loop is CASSFTQDRVYGYTF. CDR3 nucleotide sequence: TGTGCCAGCAGCTTCACCCAGGACAGGGTATATGGCTACACCTTC.

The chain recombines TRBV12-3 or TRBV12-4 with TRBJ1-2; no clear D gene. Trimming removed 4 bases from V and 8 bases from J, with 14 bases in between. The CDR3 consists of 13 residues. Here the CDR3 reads CASSSSGPRGYTF. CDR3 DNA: TGTGCCAGCAGTTCAAGCGGGCCGCGGGGCTACACCTTC.

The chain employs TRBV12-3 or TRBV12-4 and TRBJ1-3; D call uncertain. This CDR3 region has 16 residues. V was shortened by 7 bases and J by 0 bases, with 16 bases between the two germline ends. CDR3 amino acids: CASILPGALSGNTIYF. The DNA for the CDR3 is TGTGCCAGCATCCTACCGGGAGCCCTCTCTGGAAACACCATATATTTT.

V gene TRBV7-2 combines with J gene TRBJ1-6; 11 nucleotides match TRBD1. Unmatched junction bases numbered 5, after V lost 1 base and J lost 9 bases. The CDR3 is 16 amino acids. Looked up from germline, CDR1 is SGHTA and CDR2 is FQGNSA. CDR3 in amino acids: CASSLGDRGAGSPLHF. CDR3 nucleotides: TGTGCCAGCAGCTTAGGGGACAGGGGGGCGGGTTCACCCCTCCACTTT.

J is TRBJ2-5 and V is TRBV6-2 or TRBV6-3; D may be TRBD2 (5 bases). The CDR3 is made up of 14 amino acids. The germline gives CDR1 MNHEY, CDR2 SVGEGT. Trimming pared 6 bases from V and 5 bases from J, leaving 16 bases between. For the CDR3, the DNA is TGTGCCAGCAGGAGACGAGGGCAGTACGAGACCCAGTACTTC. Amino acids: CASRRRGQYETQYF.

CDR3 sequence (DNA): TGTGCCAGCAGCCAGTCGGGGAAGGGAACTGAGCAGTTCTTC. It codes for CASSQSGKGTEQFF. The chain recombines TRBV4-2 with TRBJ2-1; tentatively, D is TRBD2 (5 bases). The CDR3 is made up of 14 amino acids. V was cut by 3 bases and J by 9 bases, with 15 bases left in between. Per germline, CDR1 LGHNA and CDR2 YNFKEQ.

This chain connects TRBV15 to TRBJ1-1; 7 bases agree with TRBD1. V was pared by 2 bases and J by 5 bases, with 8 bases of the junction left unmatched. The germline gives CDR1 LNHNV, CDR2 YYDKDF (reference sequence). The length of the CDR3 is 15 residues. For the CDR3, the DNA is TGTGCCACCAGCAGATCCAACAGGGGAGAGACTGAAGCTTTCTTT. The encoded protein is CATSRSNRGETEAFF.

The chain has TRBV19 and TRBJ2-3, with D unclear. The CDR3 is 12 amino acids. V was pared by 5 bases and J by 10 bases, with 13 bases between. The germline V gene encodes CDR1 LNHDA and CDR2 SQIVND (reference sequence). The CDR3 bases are TGTGCCAGTAGTCCCAACTTAGTCGCGCAGTATTTT. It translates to CASSPNLVAQYF.

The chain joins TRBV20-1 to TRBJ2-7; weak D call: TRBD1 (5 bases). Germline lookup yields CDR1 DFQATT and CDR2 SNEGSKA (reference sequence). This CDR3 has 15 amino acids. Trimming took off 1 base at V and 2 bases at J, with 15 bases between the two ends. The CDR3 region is CSARAPPGRPYEQYF. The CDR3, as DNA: TGCAGTGCTAGAGCCCCCCCAGGGCGACCCTACGAGCAGTACTTC.

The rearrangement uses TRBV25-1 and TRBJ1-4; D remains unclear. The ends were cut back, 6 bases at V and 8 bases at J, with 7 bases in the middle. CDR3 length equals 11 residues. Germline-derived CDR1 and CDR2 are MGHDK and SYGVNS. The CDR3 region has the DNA TGTGCCAGCAGCCGAGTCGAAAAACTGTTTTTT. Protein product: CASSRVEKLFF.

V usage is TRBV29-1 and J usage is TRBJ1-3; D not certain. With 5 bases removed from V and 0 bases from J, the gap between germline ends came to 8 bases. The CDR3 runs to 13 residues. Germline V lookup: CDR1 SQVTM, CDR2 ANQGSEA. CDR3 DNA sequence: TGCAGCGTTTCCTGGAGCTCTGGAAACACCATATATTTT. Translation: CSVSWSSGNTIYF.

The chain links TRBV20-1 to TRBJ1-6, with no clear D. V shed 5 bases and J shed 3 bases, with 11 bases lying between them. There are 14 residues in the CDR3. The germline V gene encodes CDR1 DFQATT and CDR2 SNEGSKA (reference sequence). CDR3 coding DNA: TGCAGTGCTCTGCAGGACTTCTATAATTCACCCCTCCACTTT. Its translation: CSALQDFYNSPLHF.

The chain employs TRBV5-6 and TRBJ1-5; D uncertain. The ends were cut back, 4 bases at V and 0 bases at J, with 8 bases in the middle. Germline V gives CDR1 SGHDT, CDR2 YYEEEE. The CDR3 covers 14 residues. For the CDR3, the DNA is TGTGCCAGCAGCAGCGATTATAGCAATCAGCCCCAGCATTTT. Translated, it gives CASSSDYSNQPQHF.